The 11 T cell receptor beta chains in this list originate from one sample, sequenced in a study of blood T cell repertoires in COVID-19. Profiled with immunoSEQ multiplex PCR; TCRdb holds only in-frame clones, not every one. Here the sample spans fewer than 250,000 clones, around 90% being singletons. Sequenced: PBMCs or T cells enriched from blood (not recorded which). These receptors were taken from a young woman who had been exposed to COVID-19.

In nucleotides, the CDR3 is TGTGCCTGGACTGCGGGGACAGGGAACCAAGGCTACACCTTC. Protein: CAWTAGTGNQGYTF. The rearrangement uses TRBV30 and TRBJ1-2; TRBD1 aligns across 9 bases. Per the germline V gene, CDR1 is GTSNPN and CDR2 is SVGIG (reference sequence). Trimming took 4 bases from V and 8 from J; bases not matched to a gene: 11. There are 14 residues in the CDR3.

This chain links TRBV19 with TRBJ2-6; TRBD2 might be the D (7 bases). V gave up 10 bases and J gave up 0 bases, with 19 bases separating them. The length of the CDR3 is 17 residues. CDR1 and CDR2 (germline): LNHDA, SQIVND (reference sequence). Here the CDR3 DNA reads TGTGCCACTCAAACAGGGCGCGGGGGCTCTGGGGCCAACGTCCTGACTTTC. It yields the protein CATQTGRGGSGANVLTF.

This clone was seen more than once but under ten times. The chain recombines TRBV4-2 with TRBJ2-2, with D possibly being TRBD2 (5 bases). The CDR3 is 13 residues long. Deletions cut 4 bases from V and 5 bases from J, with 8 bases between. Germline V gene data show CDR1 as LGHNA and CDR2 as YNFKEQ. This chain's CDR3 is CASSLRETGELFF. DNA for the CDR3: TGTGCCAGCAGCCTTAGGGAGACCGGGGAGCTGTTTTTT.

This chain links TRBV5-1 with TRBJ1-3, with a weak D call TRBD1 (5 bases). CDR3 length: 13 residues. V lost 4 bases and J lost 3, with 8 bases in between. The V gene's germline CDR1 is SGHRS and CDR2 YFSETQ. The CDR3 DNA is TGCGCCAGCAGCGAGACAGTTGGAAACACCATATATTTT. It codes for CASSETVGNTIYF.

The CDR3 DNA sequence: TGTGCCTGTTGGACTAGCGGGAGTAGTGGGGAGACCCAGTACTTC. This codes for CACWTSGSSGETQYF. The V call is TRBV30, the J call TRBJ2-5; TRBD2 matches 13 bases. Germline V CDR1 and CDR2: GTSNPN, SVGIG (reference sequence). J was trimmed by 5 bases and V by 6 bases; bases with no gene match: 9. CDR3 length equals 15 residues.

The chain employs TRBV11-2 and TRBJ2-1; 8 positions agree with TRBD2. Germline CDR1 and CDR2: SGHAT and FQNNGV. The CDR3 loop spans 13 amino acids. V lost 5 bases to trimming and J lost 10 bases; unmatched junction nucleotides: 7. CDR3 coding DNA: TGTGCCAGCAGCCCCCAGAGACTAGCGGAGCAGTTCTTC. Residues: CASSPQRLAEQFF. The variable domain in full, completed from reference TRBV11-2 and TRBJ2-1, reads EAGVAQSPRYKIIEKRQSVAFWCNPISGHATLYWYQQILGQGPKLLIQFQNNGVVDDSQLPKDRFSAERLKGVDSTLKIQPAKLEDSAVYLCASSPQRLAEQFFGPGTRLTVL.

J is TRBJ1-1 and V is TRBV10-3, with TRBD1 as a possible D gene (5 bases). Deletions cut 4 bases from V and 7 bases from J, with 10 bases between. Germline V CDR1 and CDR2: ENHRY, SYGVKD. The CDR3 contains 12 residues. CDR3 nucleotide sequence: TGTGCCATCAGTGTAGGGGTCGATGAAGCTTTCTTT. This codes for CAISVGVDEAFF.

The genes are TRBV27 and TRBJ1-6; D remains ambiguous. The V gene lost 0 bases and the J gene lost 9 bases, with 6 bases spanning the gap. There are 13 residues in the CDR3. Germline V gives CDR1 MNHEY, CDR2 SMNVEV (reference sequence). The CDR3: CASSLSGGSPLHF. DNA of the CDR3: TGTGCCAGCAGTTTATCGGGAGGTTCACCCCTCCACTTT.

This chain links TRBV29-1 with TRBJ2-7, with TRBD1 matching over 8 bases. V lost 7 bases to trimming and J lost 4 bases; unmatched junction nucleotides: 9. Germline CDR1 reads SQVTM; CDR2 reads ANQGSEA. The CDR3 contains 13 residues. The CDR3 loop reads CSARQGIWYEQYF. The CDR3 DNA reads as TGCAGCGCCCGACAGGGGATATGGTACGAGCAGTACTTC.

In its sample, this clone was seen once. The chain employs TRBV28 and TRBJ2-5; weak D call: TRBD2 (6 bases). The germline gives CDR1 MDHEN, CDR2 SYDVKM. CDR3 size: 15 residues. The V end lost 2 bases, the J end lost 4 bases, and 14 bases lay between the germline ends. CDR3 nucleotides: TGTGCCAGCAGTTTACTGACTAGTGAAGGAGAGACCCAGTACTTC. Translating gives CASSLLTSEGETQYF.

As concerns this clone: This CDR3 fails to terminate in the conserved phenylalanine or tryptophan, so it likely reflects a read error. The DNA is omitted, as the CDR3 cannot be located on it reliably, and the CDR3 follows TCRdb's listing. J is TRBJ2-7 and V is TRBV25-1; the DNA was not compared with TRBD1, the D call given in the table. The CDR3 region is 11 residues in length, termini included. The germline V gene encodes CDR1 MGHDK and CDR2 SYGVNS. The CDR3 spells CASSEMGQGIL.